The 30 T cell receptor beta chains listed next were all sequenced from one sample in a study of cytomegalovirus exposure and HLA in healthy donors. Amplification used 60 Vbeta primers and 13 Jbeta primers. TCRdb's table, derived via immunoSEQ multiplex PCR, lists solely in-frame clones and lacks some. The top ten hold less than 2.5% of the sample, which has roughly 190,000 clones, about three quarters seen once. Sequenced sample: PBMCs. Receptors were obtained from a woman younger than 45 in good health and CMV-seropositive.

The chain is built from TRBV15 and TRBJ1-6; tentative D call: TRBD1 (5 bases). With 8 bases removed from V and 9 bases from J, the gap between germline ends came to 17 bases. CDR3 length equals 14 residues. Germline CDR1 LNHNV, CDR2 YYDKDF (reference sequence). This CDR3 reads CATAVRQGTSPLHF. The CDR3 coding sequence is TGTGCCACCGCGGTTCGGCAGGGCACTTCACCCCTCCACTTT.

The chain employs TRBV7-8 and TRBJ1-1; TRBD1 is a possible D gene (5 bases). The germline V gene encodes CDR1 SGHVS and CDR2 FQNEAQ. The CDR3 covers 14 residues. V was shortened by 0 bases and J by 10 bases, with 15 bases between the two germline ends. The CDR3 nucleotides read TGTGCCAGCAGCTTAGCTGGCAGGGTAGTCGGAGCTTTCTTT. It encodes CASSLAGRVVGAFF.

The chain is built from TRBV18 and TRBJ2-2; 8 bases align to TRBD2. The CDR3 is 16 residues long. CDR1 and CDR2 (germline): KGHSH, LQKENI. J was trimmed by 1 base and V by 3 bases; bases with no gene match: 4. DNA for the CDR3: TGTGCCAGCTCACCTCTACTAGCGGAGAACACCGGGGAGCTGTTTTTT. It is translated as CASSPLLAENTGELFF.

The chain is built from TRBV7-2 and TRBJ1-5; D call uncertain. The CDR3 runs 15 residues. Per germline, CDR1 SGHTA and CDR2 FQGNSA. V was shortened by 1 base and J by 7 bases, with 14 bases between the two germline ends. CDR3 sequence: CASSLGIGGNQPQHF. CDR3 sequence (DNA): TGTGCCAGCAGCTTAGGAATCGGAGGGAACCAGCCCCAGCATTTT.

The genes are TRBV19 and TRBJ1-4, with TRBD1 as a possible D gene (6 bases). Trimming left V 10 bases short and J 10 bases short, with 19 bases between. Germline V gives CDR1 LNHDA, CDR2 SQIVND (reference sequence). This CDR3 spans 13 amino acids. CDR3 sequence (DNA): TGTGCCACCACATCCGGGGGGCTGGGAAAACTGTTTTTT. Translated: CATTSGGLGKLFF.

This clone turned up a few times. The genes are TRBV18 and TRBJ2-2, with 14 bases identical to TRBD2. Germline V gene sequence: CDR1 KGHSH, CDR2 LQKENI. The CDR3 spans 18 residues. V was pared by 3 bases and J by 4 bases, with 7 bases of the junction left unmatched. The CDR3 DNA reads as TGTGCCAGCTCACCGATGGGACTAGCGGGAGCGGGCACCGGGGAGCTGTTTTTT. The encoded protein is CASSPMGLAGAGTGELFF.

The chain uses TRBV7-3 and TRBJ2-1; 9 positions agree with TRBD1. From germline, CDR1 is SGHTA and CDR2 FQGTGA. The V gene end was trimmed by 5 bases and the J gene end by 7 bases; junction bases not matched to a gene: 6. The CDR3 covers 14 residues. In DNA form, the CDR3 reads TGTGCCAGCAGCCTCCGGGACAGGGTGAATGAGCAGTTCTTC. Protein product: CASSLRDRVNEQFF.

The DNA for the CDR3 is TGTGCCAGCAGCTTAGTAGAGAGAGATTCTAGCGGGCAGTACGAGCAGTACTTC. Translating it yields CASSLVERDSSGQYEQYF. This chain joins TRBV7-2 and TRBJ2-7; 8 bases line up with TRBD2. CDR1 SGHTA and CDR2 FQGNSA come from the germline V gene. With V trimmed by 1 base and J by 4 bases, 15 bases remained unmatched. CDR3 length: 18 residues.

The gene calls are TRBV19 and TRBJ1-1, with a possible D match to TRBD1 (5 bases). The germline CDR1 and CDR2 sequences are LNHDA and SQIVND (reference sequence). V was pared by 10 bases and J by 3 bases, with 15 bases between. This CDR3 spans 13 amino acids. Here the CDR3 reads CATSLGVYTEAFF. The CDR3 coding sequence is TGTGCCACCTCCTTAGGGGTTTACACTGAAGCTTTCTTT. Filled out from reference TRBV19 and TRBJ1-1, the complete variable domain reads DGGITQSPKYLFRKEGQNVTLSCEQNLNHDAMYWYRQDPGQGLRLIYYSQIVNDFQKGDIAEGYSVSREKKESFPLTVTSAQKNPTAFYLCATSLGVYTEAFFGQGTRLTVV.

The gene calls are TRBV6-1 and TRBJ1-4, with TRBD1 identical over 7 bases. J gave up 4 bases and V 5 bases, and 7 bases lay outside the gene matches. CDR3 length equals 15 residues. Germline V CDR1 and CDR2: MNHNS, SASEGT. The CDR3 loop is CASSTRWDSNEKLFF. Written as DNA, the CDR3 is TGTGCCAGCAGTACCCGGTGGGACAGTAATGAAAAACTGTTTTTT.

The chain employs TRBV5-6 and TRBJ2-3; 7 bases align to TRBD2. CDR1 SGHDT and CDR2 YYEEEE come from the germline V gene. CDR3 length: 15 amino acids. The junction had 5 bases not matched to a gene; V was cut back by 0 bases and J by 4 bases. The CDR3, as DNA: TGTGCCAGCAGCTTGGGGGGAGGGGTACCAGATACGCAGTATTTT. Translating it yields CASSLGGGVPDTQYF.

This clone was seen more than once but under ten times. CDR3 DNA sequence: TGTGCCAGCAGACCGGGACAGGGGCCCTACGAGCAGTACTTC. It encodes CASRPGQGPYEQYF. This rearrangement joins TRBV7-9 to TRBJ2-7; 10 bases align to TRBD1. There are 14 residues in the CDR3. With 6 bases clipped from V and 2 bases from J, the junction kept 4 bases outside the gene matches. CDR1 is SEHNR and CDR2 is FQNEAQ in the germline V gene (reference sequence). Full variable domain (outside the CDR3, taken from reference TRBV7-9 and TRBJ2-7): DTGVSQNPRHKITKRGQNVTFRCDPISEHNRLYWYRQTLGQGPEFLTYFQNEAQLEKSRLLSDRFSAERPKGSFSTLEIQRTEQGDSAMYLCASRPGQGPYEQYFGPGTRLTVT.

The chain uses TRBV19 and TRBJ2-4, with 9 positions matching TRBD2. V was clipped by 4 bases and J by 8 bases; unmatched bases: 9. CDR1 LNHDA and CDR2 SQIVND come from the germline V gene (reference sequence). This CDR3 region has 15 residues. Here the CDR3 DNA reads TGTGCCAGTAGTAAAGCGGGAGGAAGCGAGTACATTCAGTACTTC. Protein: CASSKAGGSEYIQYF.

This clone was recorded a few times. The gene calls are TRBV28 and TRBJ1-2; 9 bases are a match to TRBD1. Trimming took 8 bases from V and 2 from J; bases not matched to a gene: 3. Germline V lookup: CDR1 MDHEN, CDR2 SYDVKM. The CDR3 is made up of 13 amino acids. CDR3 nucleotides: TGTGCCAGCTTTACAGGGGGCAACTATGGCTACACCTTC. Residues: CASFTGGNYGYTF.

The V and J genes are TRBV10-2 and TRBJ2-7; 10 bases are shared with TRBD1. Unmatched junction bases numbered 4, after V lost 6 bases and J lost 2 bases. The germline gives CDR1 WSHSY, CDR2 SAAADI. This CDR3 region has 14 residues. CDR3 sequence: CASRAGTGAYEQYF. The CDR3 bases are TGCGCCAGCAGAGCCGGGACAGGGGCCTACGAGCAGTACTTC.

CDR3 in DNA: TGTGCCAGCACCCGCGGACAGGGAAACTATGGCTACACCTTC. Its protein is CASTRGQGNYGYTF. V usage is TRBV6-5 and J usage is TRBJ1-2, with TRBD1 identical over 8 bases. J lost 2 bases, V lost 7 bases, and 6 bases had no gene match. This CDR3 region has 14 residues. Germline V gives CDR1 MNHEY, CDR2 SVGAGI.

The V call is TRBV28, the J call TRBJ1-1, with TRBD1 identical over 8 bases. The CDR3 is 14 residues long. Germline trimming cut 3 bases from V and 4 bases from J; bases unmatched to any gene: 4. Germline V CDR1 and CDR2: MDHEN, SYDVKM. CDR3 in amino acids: CASSFWQGATEAFF. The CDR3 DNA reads TGTGCCAGCAGTTTTTGGCAGGGGGCCACTGAAGCTTTCTTT.

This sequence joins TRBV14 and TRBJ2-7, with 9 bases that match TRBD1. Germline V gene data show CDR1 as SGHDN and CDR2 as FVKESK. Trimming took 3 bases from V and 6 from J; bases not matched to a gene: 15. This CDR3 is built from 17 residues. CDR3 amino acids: CASSQKKPGQGSGEQYF. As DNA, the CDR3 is TGTGCCAGCAGCCAGAAAAAACCGGGACAGGGATCGGGCGAGCAGTACTTC.

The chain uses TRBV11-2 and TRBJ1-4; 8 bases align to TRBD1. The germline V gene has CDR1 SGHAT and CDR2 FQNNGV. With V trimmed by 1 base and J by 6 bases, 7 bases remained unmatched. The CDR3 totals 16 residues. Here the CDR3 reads CASSLGDRGRDEKLFF. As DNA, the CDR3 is TGTGCCAGCAGCTTAGGAGACAGGGGTAGGGATGAAAAACTGTTTTTT. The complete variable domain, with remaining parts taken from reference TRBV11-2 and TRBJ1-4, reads EAGVAQSPRYKIIEKRQSVAFWCNPISGHATLYWYQQILGQGPKLLIQFQNNGVVDDSQLPKDRFSAERLKGVDSTLKIQPAKLEDSAVYLCASSLGDRGRDEKLFFGSGTQLSVL.

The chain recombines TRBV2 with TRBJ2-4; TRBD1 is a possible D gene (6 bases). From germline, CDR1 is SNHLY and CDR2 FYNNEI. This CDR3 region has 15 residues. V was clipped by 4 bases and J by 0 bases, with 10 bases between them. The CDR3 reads CASSGTAVAKNIQYF. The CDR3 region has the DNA TGTGCCAGCAGTGGGACAGCTGTAGCCAAAAACATTCAGTACTTC.

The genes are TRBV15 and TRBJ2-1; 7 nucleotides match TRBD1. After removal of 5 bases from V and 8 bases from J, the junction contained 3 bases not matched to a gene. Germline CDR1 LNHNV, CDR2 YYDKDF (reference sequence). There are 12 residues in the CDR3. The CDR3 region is CATSVTGDEQFF. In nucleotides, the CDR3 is TGTGCCACCAGCGTAACAGGGGATGAGCAGTTCTTC.

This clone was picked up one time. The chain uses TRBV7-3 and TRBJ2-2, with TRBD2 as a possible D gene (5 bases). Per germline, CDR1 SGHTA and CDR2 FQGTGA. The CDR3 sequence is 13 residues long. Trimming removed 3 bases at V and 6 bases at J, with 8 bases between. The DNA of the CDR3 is TGTGCCAGCAGCTTCAGGCGGGCCGGGGAGCTGTTTTTT. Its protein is CASSFRRAGELFF.

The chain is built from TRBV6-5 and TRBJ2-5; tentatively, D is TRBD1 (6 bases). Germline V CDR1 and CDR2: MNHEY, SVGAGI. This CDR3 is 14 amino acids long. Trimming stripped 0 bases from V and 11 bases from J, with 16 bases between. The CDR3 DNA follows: TGTGCCAGCAGTTACTCGAGGGGGTGGGGAGAGCAGTACTTC. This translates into CASSYSRGWGEQYF.

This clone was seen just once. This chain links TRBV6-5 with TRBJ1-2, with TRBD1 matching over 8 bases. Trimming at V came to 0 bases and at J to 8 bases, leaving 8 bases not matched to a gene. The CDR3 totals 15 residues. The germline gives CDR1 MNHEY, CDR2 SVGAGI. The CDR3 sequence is CASSYSSQGAGGYTF. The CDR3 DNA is TGTGCCAGCAGTTACTCGAGTCAGGGGGCAGGAGGCTACACCTTC.

CDR3 sequence (DNA): TGTGCCAGCATCGCGGACAGGTCAGCTTTCTTT. Amino acid sequence: CASIADRSAFF. The chain recombines TRBV28 with TRBJ1-1, with 7 bases aligning to TRBD1. Trimming at V came to 7 bases and at J to 10 bases, leaving 6 bases not matched to a gene. The CDR3 spans 11 residues. Germline lookup yields CDR1 MDHEN and CDR2 SYDVKM.

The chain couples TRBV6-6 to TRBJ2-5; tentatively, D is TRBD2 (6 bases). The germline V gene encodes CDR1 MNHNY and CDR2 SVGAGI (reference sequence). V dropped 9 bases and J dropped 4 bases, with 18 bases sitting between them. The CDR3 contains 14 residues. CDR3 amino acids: CASCFGAGLETQYF. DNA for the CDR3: TGTGCCAGTTGCTTCGGAGCGGGCCTAGAGACCCAGTACTTC.

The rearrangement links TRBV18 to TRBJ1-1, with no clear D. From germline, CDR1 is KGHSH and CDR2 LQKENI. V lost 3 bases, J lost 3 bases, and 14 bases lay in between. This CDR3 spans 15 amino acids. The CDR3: CASSPSTGLDTEAFF. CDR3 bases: TGTGCCAGCTCACCCAGCACGGGGTTGGACACTGAAGCTTTCTTT.

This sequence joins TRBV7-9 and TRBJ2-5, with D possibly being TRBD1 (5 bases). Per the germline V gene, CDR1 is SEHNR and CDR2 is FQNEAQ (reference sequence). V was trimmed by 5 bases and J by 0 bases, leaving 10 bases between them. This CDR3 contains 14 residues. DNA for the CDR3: TGTGCCAGCAGCCTCCGACAGAACCAAGAGACCCAGTACTTC. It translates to CASSLRQNQETQYF. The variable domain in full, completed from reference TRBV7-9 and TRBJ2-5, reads DTGVSQNPRHKITKRGQNVTFRCDPISEHNRLYWYRQTLGQGPEFLTYFQNEAQLEKSRLLSDRFSAERPKGSFSTLEIQRTEQGDSAMYLCASSLRQNQETQYFGPGTRLLVL.

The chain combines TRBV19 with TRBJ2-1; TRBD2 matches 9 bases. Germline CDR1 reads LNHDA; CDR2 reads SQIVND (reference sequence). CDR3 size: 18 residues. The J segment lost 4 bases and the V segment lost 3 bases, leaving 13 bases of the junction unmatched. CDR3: CASSIRDSLAGRYNEQFF. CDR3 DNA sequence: TGTGCCAGTAGTATTCGAGACAGCCTAGCGGGGAGGTACAATGAGCAGTTCTTC. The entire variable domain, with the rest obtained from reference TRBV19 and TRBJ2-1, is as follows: DGGITQSPKYLFRKEGQNVTLSCEQNLNHDAMYWYRQDPGQGLRLIYYSQIVNDFQKGDIAEGYSVSREKKESFPLTVTSAQKNPTAFYLCASSIRDSLAGRYNEQFFGPGTRLTVL.

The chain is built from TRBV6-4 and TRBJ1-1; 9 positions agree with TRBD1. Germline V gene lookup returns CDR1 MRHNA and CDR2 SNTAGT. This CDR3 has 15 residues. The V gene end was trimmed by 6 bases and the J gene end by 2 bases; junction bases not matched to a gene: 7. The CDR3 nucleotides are TGTGCCAGCAGGTACCGACAGGGGGGAAACACTGAAGCTTTCTTT. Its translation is CASRYRQGGNTEAFF.